The entry below describes one T cell receptor (beta chain). It lacks a known antigen. The record has no base qualities; no much larger clone is one base away. To prepare the library, the immunoSEQ multiplex PCR assay was applied. For the multiplex PCR, a mixture combining 60 forward primers for TCR Vbeta segments and 13 reverse primers for TCR Jbeta segments was used. Amplification of the CDR3 region of rearranged TCR beta genes was performed with a multiplex PCR assay on genomic DNA. The amplified TCR beta libraries were sequenced on the Illumina HiSeq System as 87-base-pair reads. The original methods were these. A later analysis tallied some 79 million unique TCR beta chains across the approximately 670 repertoires, and about 10 million of those chains were shared by two or more donors. Raw reads were error-corrected and collapsed into unique sequences with a nearest-neighbor algorithm that merged closely related sequences to remove PCR and sequencing errors. Alignment of CDR3 sequences to IMGT reference sequences was used to assign V, D and J gene segments. For a sequence to be retained, at least a six-nucleotide match to both a V gene segment and a J gene segment was required. Rearrangements were called productive when the CDR3 lacked stop codons and stayed in frame with V and J; all others were non-productive. Following IMGT convention, CDR3 was defined as the stretch from the second conserved V-encoded cysteine up to the conserved J-encoded phenylalanine. In an earlier analysis of 587 of the donors, sequences lacking an unambiguous match to a single V gene segment were excluded. An earlier analysis of over 450 of the donors classified V segments as functional when productive rearrangements were above 56.7% and as segregating when the standard deviation between donors was above 5%. A statistical classification framework was built to diagnose cytomegalovirus status from the catalog of TCR beta chain sequences. In a later analysis, TCR nucleotide sequences were compared against IMGT/GENE-DB human TR gene sequences so that V and J genes could be assigned. In a later analysis, CDR3 sequences and most-parsimonious VDJ recombination scenarios were assigned using the TCRdist pipeline. In a later analysis, each TCR beta chain was defined by its CDR3 amino acid sequence together with its V-gene family, and reads without a unique V-gene family were excluded. As a way to deal with suspected cross-contamination and a sequencing artifact, a later analysis dropped 450 to 600 nucleotide sequences that were highly shared and had low generation probability. In a later analysis, a clonal expansion index was calculated for each public chain from normalized within-repertoire ranks of inferred template counts. Generation probabilities in a later analysis came from a VDJ recombination model fitted to out-of-frame rearrangements, and those results were checked against IGoR. A later analysis scored TCR-TCR, TCR-HLA and TCR-CMV co-occurrence with hypergeometric tests, applying a repertoire-size bias correction to TCR pairs. To estimate false discovery rates, a later analysis permuted the HLA or CMV assignments 20 times. In a later analysis, co-occurring TCRs were grouped using DBSCAN, and TCRdist sequence similarity was added for clustering within HLA-allele-positive subsets. Co-occurrence clustering excluded repertoires with fewer than 30,000 or more than 120,000 public chains, plus five with anomalous nucleotide sharing. What TCRdb holds here is the immuneACCESS table cut down to in-frame rearrangements. Part of the clones is not present; checked against another copy, under half of the missing clones reflect an unresolved V gene, and the others are unexplained. V, J and clone size were drawn from that table, and D and trimming were deduced from the DNA. This sample comprises approximately 100,000 clones, about 81% of them detected only once. Roughly 2.9% of the sample rests with the top ten.

This entry is derived from a study of cytomegalovirus exposure and HLA in healthy donors (dated by TCRdb to the late 2010s). Some background on the complete study: In an earlier analysis of roughly 500 of the donors, under 300 Gb of sequence data and some 120 million unique TCR beta sequences from roughly 190 million T cells were reported. The study aimed to test whether signatures of past pathogen exposure could be identified by cataloging public T cell receptors. The number of typed donors differed by locus: roughly 629-630 for A, B, C, DRB1 and DQB1; roughly 510 for DQA1; 606 for DPA1; and about 450 for DPB1. Donor age, sex, ethnicity and CMV serostatus were compiled together with the repertoire data. HLA typing covered class I and class II loci at four-digit resolution. The study used immunosequencing to profile the T cell repertoires of several hundred subjects and linked those repertoires to cytomegalovirus serostatus. A later analysis re-analyzed previously published TCR beta repertoires from 666 donors and added high-resolution HLA genotyping to study TCR occurrence patterns. An early release that covered about 600 HLA-typed donors contained approximately 290 gigabases of sequencing data and around 80 million unique TCR sequences. All discovery cohort repertoires had been generated using a single sequencing platform. A later genetic analysis took genome-wide SNP genotypes for about three fifths of the 666 donors and used that subset as a discovery cohort. Because of strong linkage in the cohort, four or five DR-DQ haplotypes were treated as single units for association and clustering. The genetic ancestry cluster associated with self-reported Caucasian donors included approximately 85% of the approximately 400 genotyped donors. An earlier analysis of 587 of the donors used high-throughput TCR beta sequencing to judge whether each TCR beta V gene segment behaved as functional or pseudogenic. In the later analysis, no new phenotypic data were used to find candidate immune exposures; instead, reliance was placed on TCR beta sequences and their occurrence across donors. Besides the first cohort of 666 subjects, a separate validation cohort made up of 120 different subjects was used. Among some 410 genotyped donors of the cohort, an average of approximately 200,000 unique TCR beta nucleotide sequences was sequenced per donor, of which about 18% were non-productive. To predict cytomegalovirus infection status, the study brought together high-throughput TCR immunosequencing, statistical association of individual TCRs with disease status, and machine learning.

The cohort comprised more than 550 healthy bone marrow donors. All cohort members were sampled while nominally healthy, although unrecorded immune exposures were likely present. The donor tested CMV seropositive, placing the donor among the 289 seropositive members of the cohort. Each donor provided a peripheral blood sample, and peripheral blood mononuclear cells were used for TCR beta sequencing. The Qiagen DNeasy Blood Extraction Kit was used to extract genomic DNA from the blood cell samples. The junction shows trimming of 3 bases on V and 11 bases on J, plus 20 bases between the germline ends. From the cysteine up to the phenylalanine, the CDR3 has a length of 14 residues. Only CDR3 DNA remains: 42 bases, in frame from the first base. Sequences MDHEN (CDR1) and SYDVKM (CDR2) are obtained from the germline V gene. Broad study findings and their caveats: When HLA alleles, especially DR and DQ, strongly co-occurred, TCR associations were difficult to assign to individual alleles. The authors suggested that the approach could potentially be generalized to other disease states and immunological phenotypes. A later analysis found that HLA-associated TCR beta chains were more clonally expanded and had lower generation probabilities than equally common non-associated chains. In a later genetic analysis, fewer N-insertions in productive TCRs were reported among donors in an Asian-associated ancestry cluster than the roughly 640-donor mean. The cohort was sequenced for TCR beta chains only, and without alpha or paired-chain data the features that could be detected were limited. CMV serostatus was the only immune exposure information available for the cohort. Specific HLA alleles were associated with about 17,000 TCR beta sequences at a false discovery rate of 0.05 in a later analysis. Sequencing depth was assumed to be roughly uniform across donors in the presence/absence analyses, though that assumption may not hold. A cluster of highly shared sequence variants was judged likely to be a technical artifact of the sequencing pipeline. The earlier analysis of approximately 540 of the donors excluded over 15 rarely observed V segments, including chromosome 9 orphons, because counts were too low. Cytomegalovirus status was reported to be diagnosed by the classifier with high specificity and sensitivity in both the original and validation cohorts. The 87-base-pair reads could not distinguish some IMGT-functional V segments, including TRBV6-2 and TRBV6-3, so those segments were excluded. According to a later analysis, TCR association rates differed among HLA loci, with DRB1 alleles showing the most associated TCRs and HLA-C alleles showing the fewest. Because HLA typing was missing for some donors at each locus, association tests included only the typed subset. The study gave a list of about 160 TCR beta chains associated with cytomegalovirus. In vitro tests confirmed that three of the cytomegalovirus-associated TCR beta chains recognize cytomegalovirus antigens. A later analysis found that most CMV-associated TCR beta chains appeared HLA-restricted, with HLA associations seemingly driven largely by CMV exposure. A further reported finding was that TCR beta sequences accurately predicted the HLA-A and HLA-B alleles for most subjects in the first cohort. A later analysis reported that several top co-occurrence clusters appeared linked to parvovirus B19, influenza, CMV and Epstein-Barr virus. In an earlier analysis of roughly 500 of the donors, most TCR beta V segments appeared in productive rearrangements about 90% or about 30% of the time, broadly matching IMGT annotations. In a later genetic analysis, a missense DCLRE1C variant was associated with V-gene and J-gene trimming of TCR beta chains, and the association was replicated in an independent cohort. Most TCR sequences were observed very rarely across donors, whereas some public TCRs were present in many individuals. Linkage disequilibrium might explain the correlated functional status among segregating V segments, but an unknown experimental factor could not be ruled out.

The source material was PBMCs. The chain is made from TRBV28 and TRBJ2-7, with TRBD1 perhaps the D gene, on 6 matching bases. The origin of this receptor is a male donor in good health and CMV-seropositive. The CDR3 protein sequence reads: CASSLTGGSVSEYF. The nucleotide sequence reads as follows: TGTGCCAGCAGTTTGACAGGAGGTTCTGTCAGTGAGTACTTC.